These T cell receptor beta chains were read from a single sample in a study of cytomegalovirus exposure and HLA in healthy donors. Clones were read by immunoSEQ multiplex PCR, and TCRdb kept only the in-frame ones, dropping some. The sample records some 190,000 clones, 76% being singletons. The specimen sequenced was PBMCs. These receptor sequences come from a man between 18 and 35 years old in good health and CMV-seronegative. CDR3s include the opening cysteine and the closing phenylalanine or tryptophan. The order of the fields is D gene, CDR3 length, clone size, J gene, V gene, CDR3 DNA, CDR3 protein. The D gene is left open where the match is weak. Some rows mark clone size as missing; the rest say once, few, many or name a class of expanded clone.

d_gene: NA
len: 14
abundance: NA
j_gene: TRBJ1-4
v_gene: TRBV30
CDR3nt: TGTGCCTGGAGTCCGACAGTCTATAATGAAAAACTGTTTTTT
CDR3aa: CAWSPTVYNEKLFF

d_gene: NA
len: 12
abundance: few
j_gene: TRBJ1-1
v_gene: TRBV18
CDR3nt: TGTGCCAGCTCAGCTACAGGGCGTGAAGCTTTCTTT
CDR3aa: CASSATGREAFF

d_gene: TRBD2
len: 15
abundance: NA
j_gene: TRBJ2-5
v_gene: TRBV30
CDR3nt: TGTGCCTGGAGTGTAGGACTAGCGACCCAAGAGACCCAGTACTTC
CDR3aa: CAWSVGLATQETQYF

d_gene: NA
len: 14
abundance: NA
j_gene: TRBJ1-2
v_gene: TRBV12-5
CDR3nt: TGTGCTAGTGGTTTGGGACAGAGTAACTATGGCTACACCTTC
CDR3aa: CASGLGQSNYGYTF

d_gene: NA
len: 16
abundance: NA
j_gene: TRBJ1-6
v_gene: TRBV4-1
CDR3nt: TGCGCCAGCAGCCAAGCCGGGACTCGGGTTGATTCACCCCTCCACTTT
CDR3aa: CASSQAGTRVDSPLHF

d_gene: TRBD2
len: 15
abundance: NA
j_gene: TRBJ2-3
v_gene: TRBV7-8
CDR3nt: TGTGCCAGCAGCCTGGGGACTAGCGGCACAGATACGCAGTATTTT
CDR3aa: CASSLGTSGTDTQYF

d_gene: TRBD2
len: 14
abundance: NA
j_gene: TRBJ2-1
v_gene: TRBV18
CDR3nt: TGTGCCTCAAACCAGGGACTAGCGACAAATGAGCAGTTCTTC
CDR3aa: CASNQGLATNEQFF

d_gene: TRBD2
len: 16
abundance: NA
j_gene: TRBJ2-1
v_gene: TRBV27
CDR3nt: TGTGCCAGCACCCTACCCGGACTAGTCTCCTACAATGAGCAGTTCTTC
CDR3aa: CASTLPGLVSYNEQFF

d_gene: TRBD2
len: 15
abundance: NA
j_gene: TRBJ2-1
v_gene: TRBV2
CDR3nt: TGTGCCAGCAGTGCTGGGACTAGCGACAACAATGAGCAGTTCTTC
CDR3aa: CASSAGTSDNNEQFF

d_gene: NA
len: 14
abundance: NA
j_gene: TRBJ1-1
v_gene: TRBV7-3
CDR3nt: TGTGCCAGCAGCTTACAGCCAGGAAGCACTGAAGCTTTCTTT
CDR3aa: CASSLQPGSTEAFF

d_gene: NA
len: 12
abundance: few
j_gene: TRBJ2-3
v_gene: TRBV27
CDR3nt: TGTGCCAGCAGAGGGACAATTGATACGCAGTATTTT
CDR3aa: CASRGTIDTQYF

d_gene: TRBD2
len: 16
abundance: few
j_gene: TRBJ2-3
v_gene: TRBV9
CDR3nt: TGTGCCAGCAGCGTAGGGCAAGCGGGGACCTGGGATACGCAGTATTTT
CDR3aa: CASSVGQAGTWDTQYF

d_gene: TRBD1
len: 17
abundance: few
j_gene: TRBJ1-2
v_gene: TRBV7-8
CDR3nt: TGTGCCAGCAGCTTAGCTCCGGACAGGCGCCTTAACTATGGCTACACCTTC
CDR3aa: CASSLAPDRRLNYGYTF

d_gene: TRBD2
len: 15
abundance: NA
j_gene: TRBJ2-3
v_gene: TRBV10-3
CDR3nt: TGTGCCATCAGTGTTAGCGGGGGCATGGGAGATACGCAGTATTTT
CDR3aa: CAISVSGGMGDTQYF